One and the same sample provided the 10 T cell receptor beta chains below, sequenced in a study of blood T cell repertoires in COVID-19. Data came from immunoSEQ multiplex PCR; TCRdb stores just in-frame clones and leaves some out. The data hold more than 70,000 clones, with 80% to 95% observed a single time. Sequenced material: peripheral blood. These receptors were obtained from a woman older than 75 with acute or convalescent COVID-19.

This chain links TRBV27 with TRBJ2-7; D is unresolved. This CDR3 contains 13 residues. From germline, CDR1 is MNHEY and CDR2 SMNVEV (reference sequence). The V end was cut by 5 bases, the J end by 3 bases, with 11 bases between. CDR3 residues: CASSTLVNYEQYF. CDR3 nucleotide sequence: TGTGCCAGCAGTACTCTAGTGAACTACGAGCAGTACTTC.

The chain recombines TRBV7-3 with TRBJ2-2; 8 nucleotides agree with TRBD1. Losses at the gene ends were 5 bases for V and 6 bases for J; bases not matched to a gene: 8. Germline CDR1 reads SGHTA; CDR2 reads FQGTGA. The CDR3 contains 15 residues. The CDR3 sequence is CASSRTGIGSGELFF. CDR3 bases: TGTGCCAGCAGCCGGACAGGGATTGGGTCCGGGGAGCTGTTTTTT.

The CDR3 coding sequence is TGTGCCAGCAGCGAAGGACATAAGAACACTGAAGCTTTCTTT. This codes for CASSEGHKNTEAFF. The rearrangement joins TRBV5-4 to TRBJ1-1; D might be TRBD1 (5 bases). The CDR3 runs 14 residues. Trimming took off 4 bases at V and 1 base at J, with 11 bases between the two ends. The germline V gene encodes CDR1 SGHNT and CDR2 YYREEE (reference sequence). Looking up the rest from reference TRBV5-4 and TRBJ1-1 gives the full variable domain: ETGVTQSPTHLIKTRGQQVTLRCSSQSGHNTVSWYQQALGQGPQFIFQYYREEENGRGNFPPRFSGLQFPNYSSELNVNALELDDSALYLCASSEGHKNTEAFFGQGTRLTVV.

The gene calls are TRBV5-1 and TRBJ1-1; no definite D call. The CDR3 is 14 amino acids. Germline values: CDR1 SGHRS, CDR2 YFSETQ. Between the trimmed V and J ends, which lost 4 bases and 4 bases, there was a span of 14 bases. CDR3 in DNA: TGCGCCAGCAGCCCGTTCGGTGGCGGCACTGAAGCTTTCTTT. Protein: CASSPFGGGTEAFF.

The chain carries TRBV2 and TRBJ2-7, with D unclear. The CDR3 is 10 amino acids. The germline CDR1 and CDR2 sequences are SNHLY and FYNNEI. V lost 4 bases and J lost 6, with 4 bases in between. The CDR3 sequence is CASSGGEQYF. In DNA, the CDR3 is TGTGCCAGCAGTGGCGGCGAGCAGTACTTC.

This clone was seen a few times. The genes are TRBV27 and TRBJ1-1, with TRBD1 as a possible D gene (5 bases). Between the trimmed V and J ends, which lost 0 bases and 10 bases, there was a span of 9 bases. Germline assignment: CDR1 MNHEY and CDR2 SMNVEV (reference sequence). This CDR3 is built from 12 residues. Here the CDR3 DNA reads TGTGCCAGCAGTTTATCCATGGGGCGAGCTTTCTTT. Translation gives CASSLSMGRAFF.

The chain is built from TRBV18 and TRBJ1-1; TRBD1 aligns across 8 bases. The CDR3 consists of 15 residues. Germline V lookup: CDR1 KGHSH, CDR2 LQKENI. V gave up 3 bases and J gave up 3 bases; unmatched junction bases: 6. CDR3 nucleotides: TGTGCCAGCTCACCGGTTACAGGGGGGTACACTGAAGCTTTCTTT. Amino acid sequence: CASSPVTGGYTEAFF.

The V gene is TRBV5-6, the J gene TRBJ1-2; D remains unclear. Deletions cut 3 bases from V and 4 bases from J, with 7 bases between. Germline CDR1 SGHDT, CDR2 YYEEEE. CDR3 length: 12 residues. DNA of the CDR3: TGTGCCAGCAGCTCGAACAGCTATGGCTACACCTTC. It is translated as CASSSNSYGYTF.

This chain connects TRBV5-4 to TRBJ1-5, with 10 bases matching TRBD1. The CDR3 length is 15 residues. Looked up from germline, CDR1 is SGHNT and CDR2 is YYREEE (reference sequence). V lost 4 bases and J lost 2; bases outside the gene matches: 3. Here the CDR3 reads CASSKGTGGNQPQHF. The CDR3 DNA reads as TGTGCCAGCAGCAAGGGGACAGGGGGCAATCAGCCCCAGCATTTT.

V and J are TRBV19 and TRBJ1-6; 8 positions agree with TRBD1. V dropped 5 bases and J dropped 7; count of bases not matched to a gene: 4. CDR1 and CDR2 (germline): LNHDA, SQIVND (reference sequence). CDR3 length: 14 residues. The CDR3 bases are TGTGCCAGTAGTGACAGGGGAGGAAATTCACCCCTCCACTTT. Protein product: CASSDRGGNSPLHF.